The 29 T cell receptor beta chains below all came from one sample that was sequenced in a study of cytomegalovirus exposure and HLA in healthy donors. This table comes from immunoSEQ multiplex PCR, and its TCRdb copy is limited to in-frame clones, with some not included. The table includes around 100,000 clones, roughly 85% detected once. Sequencing was carried out using PBMCs. The receptors were sampled from a young man in good health and CMV-seropositive.

The V gene is TRBV9, the J gene TRBJ2-5; D is possibly TRBD1 (5 bases). V lost 4 bases and J 0 bases, leaving 19 bases between the germline ends. The germline gives CDR1 SGDLS, CDR2 YYNGEE. The CDR3 is 17 amino acids. Written as DNA, the CDR3 is TGTGCCAGCAGCACCCCCCATGGGGCAGAGTACCAAGAGACCCAGTACTTC. This encodes CASSTPHGAEYQETQYF.

The rearrangement uses TRBV6-1 and TRBJ2-7; D may be TRBD1 (6 bases). The CDR3 covers 13 residues. Trimming removed 6 bases at V and 0 bases at J, with 9 bases between. CDR1 and CDR2 from the germline V gene are MNHNS and SASEGT. The CDR3 region is CASSGQTSYEQYV. The CDR3 coding sequence is TGTGCCAGCAGCGGACAGACCTCCTACGAGCAGTACGTC.

The chain employs TRBV7-2 and TRBJ2-3; D might be TRBD1 (5 bases). V lost 7 bases and J lost 4, with 15 bases in between. This CDR3 has 14 amino acids. CDR1 is SGHTA and CDR2 is FQGNSA in the germline V gene. CDR3: CASTLLGVADTQYF. The CDR3 DNA sequence: TGTGCCAGCACCCTGTTAGGGGTCGCAGATACGCAGTATTTT.

Here the CDR3 reads CASTPAAAGNTIYF. The CDR3 region has the DNA TGTGCCAGCACCCCGGCGGCAGCCGGAAACACCATATATTTT. The chain carries TRBV6-5 and TRBJ1-3; no clear D gene. The CDR3 totals 14 residues. V lost 7 bases and J lost 4, with 14 bases in between. Germline V gives CDR1 MNHEY, CDR2 SVGAGI.

The rearrangement uses TRBV5-1 and TRBJ2-3, with 8 bases fitting TRBD1. V dropped 2 bases and J dropped 0; count of bases not matched to a gene: 2. The CDR3 is 15 residues long. The germline V gene has CDR1 SGHRS and CDR2 YFSETQ. The CDR3 nucleotides read TGCGCCAGCAGCTTAAGACAGGGGAGCACAGATACGCAGTATTTT. Protein: CASSLRQGSTDTQYF.

In this sample, this clone turned up once. CDR3 region: CASSTGQDTTNEKLFF. The CDR3 DNA is TGTGCCAGCAGTACGGGACAGGATACAACTAATGAAAAACTGTTTTTT. The chain has TRBV11-2 and TRBJ1-4, with 8 bases lining up with TRBD1. Trimming at V came to 6 bases and at J to 0 bases, leaving 6 bases not matched to a gene. Germline CDR1 and CDR2: SGHAT and FQNNGV. The CDR3 is 16 amino acids. Full variable domain (rest looked up from reference TRBV11-2 and TRBJ1-4): EAGVAQSPRYKIIEKRQSVAFWCNPISGHATLYWYQQILGQGPKLLIQFQNNGVVDDSQLPKDRFSAERLKGVDSTLKIQPAKLEDSAVYLCASSTGQDTTNEKLFFGSGTQLSVL.

The chain has TRBV5-1 and TRBJ2-2, with 7 bases identical to TRBD1. This CDR3 contains 16 residues. V lost 4 bases and J lost 8; bases outside the gene matches: 14. Germline V CDR1 and CDR2: SGHRS, YFSETQ. The CDR3 loop reads CASSVGSDRKFGELFF. The CDR3, as DNA: TGCGCCAGCAGCGTCGGATCGGACAGGAAGTTTGGGGAGCTGTTTTTT.

The chain recombines TRBV7-8 with TRBJ2-1, with TRBD2 matching over 7 bases. CDR3 length: 10 residues. The germline V gene encodes CDR1 SGHVS and CDR2 FQNEAQ. The chain's CDR3 is CVAGEGEQFF. In nucleotides, the CDR3 is TGTGTGGCGGGAGAAGGTGAGCAGTTCTTC.

The chain couples TRBV4-2 to TRBJ1-5; D possibly corresponds to TRBD1 (5 bases). The V end was cut by 4 bases, the J end by 2 bases, with 24 bases between. CDR1 and CDR2 (germline): LGHNA, YNFKEQ. The CDR3 spans 19 residues. The CDR3 bases are TGTGCCAGCAGCCCAGGTTTGGGGGACCTACGGGGGGGCAATCAGCCCCAGCATTTT. It codes for CASSPGLGDLRGGNQPQHF.

The chain joins TRBV13 to TRBJ2-1; 12 nucleotides line up with TRBD2. J lost 2 bases, V lost 5 bases, and 19 bases had no gene match. The CDR3 contains 21 residues. Germline CDR1 PRHDT, CDR2 FYEKMQ (reference sequence). DNA for the CDR3: TGTGCCAGCAGCGGCTTGGGACAGGAGATGACTAGCGGGAGCCCCTACAATGAGCAGTTCTTC. Encoded protein: CASSGLGQEMTSGSPYNEQFF.

The chain combines TRBV27 with TRBJ2-3; D is unclear. Germline V CDR1 and CDR2: MNHEY, SMNVEV (reference sequence). CDR3 length: 14 residues. Trimming took off 5 bases at V and 1 base at J, with 10 bases between the two ends. For the CDR3, the DNA is TGTGCCAGCAGTCCTGCGGCCGGCACAGATACGCAGTATTTT. Protein sequence: CASSPAAGTDTQYF.

In this sample, this clone turned up a few times. This chain connects TRBV6-5 to TRBJ1-5; D remains unclear. This CDR3 contains 15 residues. The germline gives CDR1 MNHEY, CDR2 SVGAGI. V shed 0 bases and J shed 0 bases, with 6 bases lying between them. This CDR3 reads CASSYSRDSNQPQHF. The CDR3 nucleotides read TGTGCCAGCAGTTACTCGAGGGATAGCAATCAGCCCCAGCATTTT.

The V and J genes are TRBV6-5 and TRBJ1-1; the D gene is possibly TRBD1 (6 bases). Trimming pared 4 bases from V and 5 bases from J, leaving 11 bases between. This CDR3 region has 13 residues. Germline CDR1 is MNHEY and CDR2 is SVGAGI. Written as DNA, the CDR3 is TGTGCCAGCAGTTTAGGACAGCCTACTGAAGCTTTCTTT. Amino acids: CASSLGQPTEAFF.

The V call is TRBV28, the J call TRBJ2-1, with D perhaps matching TRBD2 (6 bases). With 8 bases removed from V and 6 bases from J, the gap between germline ends came to 14 bases. The CDR3 spans 13 residues. Germline V CDR1 and CDR2: MDHEN, SYDVKM. The CDR3 DNA reads as TGTGCCAGCCTACCGGGGACTGTCAATGAGCAGTTCTTC. Residues: CASLPGTVNEQFF.

The V call is TRBV11-1, the J call TRBJ2-5, with a possible D match to TRBD1 (6 bases). The V and J ends lost 3 bases and 3 bases respectively, with 8 bases between them. The CDR3 is made up of 13 amino acids. Looked up from germline, CDR1 is SGHAT and CDR2 is FQDESV (reference sequence). CDR3 in DNA: TGTGCCAGCAGCTTGGACAGAGAAGAGACCCAGTACTTC. The encoded protein is CASSLDREETQYF.

The rearrangement joins TRBV11-2 to TRBJ1-1; TRBD1 is a possible D gene (6 bases). Germline CDR1 and CDR2: SGHAT and FQNNGV. CDR3 length equals 14 residues. V was trimmed by 7 bases and J by 6 bases, leaving 18 bases between them. In DNA, the CDR3 is TGTGCCAGCATCATAAGTCGGGGGGCGGCTGAAGCTTTCTTT. Translating gives CASIISRGAAEAFF.

This sequence joins TRBV19 and TRBJ1-5, with D possibly being TRBD1 (5 bases). The germline V and J ends were trimmed by 3 bases and 6 bases, with 9 bases remaining between them. Germline V gives CDR1 LNHDA, CDR2 SQIVND (reference sequence). The CDR3 has 13 amino acids. The DNA of the CDR3 is TGTGCCAGTAGTATCCGGACAAGTCAGCCCCAGCATTTT. It is translated as CASSIRTSQPQHF.

This chain links TRBV5-6 with TRBJ1-3; weak D call: TRBD1 (6 bases). This CDR3 is 17 amino acids long. Trimming pared 1 base from V and 4 bases from J, leaving 18 bases between. CDR1 and CDR2 from the germline V gene are SGHDT and YYEEEE. In nucleotides, the CDR3 is TGTGCCAGCAGCTTGACTTTGGCGGGGGCTTCGGGAAACACCATATATTTT. It specifies CASSLTLAGASGNTIYF. The entire variable domain, with the rest obtained from reference TRBV5-6 and TRBJ1-3, is as follows: DAGVTQSPTHLIKTRGQQVTLRCSPKSGHDTVSWYQQALGQGPQFIFQYYEEEERQRGNFPDRFSGHQFPNYSSELNVNALLLGDSALYLCASSLTLAGASGNTIYFGEGSWLTVV.

V usage is TRBV28 and J usage is TRBJ1-2; no firm D call. Trimming left V 8 bases short and J 8 bases short, with 9 bases between. Germline assignment: CDR1 MDHEN and CDR2 SYDVKM. The CDR3 runs 10 residues. The CDR3 sequence: CASFLGGYTF. CDR3 DNA: TGTGCCAGCTTCTTGGGCGGCTACACCTTC.

The gene calls are TRBV29-1 and TRBJ2-7; 11 bases align to TRBD2. The CDR3 totals 15 residues. The trim removed 6 bases at V and 6 bases at J, leaving 13 bases unmatched. From germline, CDR1 is SQVTM and CDR2 ANQGSEA. The CDR3 nucleotides read TGCAGCGTCGCCGAAATATATGGACTAGCGGGCGAGCAGTACTTC. This encodes CSVAEIYGLAGEQYF.

The V gene is TRBV5-6, the J gene TRBJ2-1; no clear D. CDR1 SGHDT and CDR2 YYEEEE come from the germline V gene. The CDR3 contains 15 residues. V was pared by 0 bases and J by 1 base, with 8 bases between. The CDR3 DNA follows: TGTGCCAGCAGCTTGGCAGGTCCTTCCTACAATGAGCAGTTCTTC. Protein sequence: CASSLAGPSYNEQFF.

This chain connects TRBV15 to TRBJ2-7, with a tentative D call TRBD2 (6 bases). The germline gives CDR1 LNHNV, CDR2 YYDKDF (reference sequence). This CDR3 is 15 amino acids long. Trimming stripped 1 base from V and 6 bases from J, with 16 bases between. CDR3 loop: CATSRGGTQRAEQYV. Written as DNA, the CDR3 is TGTGCCACCAGCAGAGGGGGGACTCAGCGGGCCGAGCAGTACGTC.

This clone was seen a single time. In DNA, the CDR3 is TGTGCCAGCAGGACTAGTCTCAGCTCCTACAATGAGCAGTTCTTC. Its translation is CASRTSLSSYNEQFF. The chain combines TRBV6-5 with TRBJ2-1; D perhaps matches TRBD2 (6 bases). V lost 6 bases and J lost 0, with 12 bases in between. Germline-derived CDR1 and CDR2 are MNHEY and SVGAGI. The length of the CDR3 is 15 residues.

This clone was seen only a few times. The CDR3 sequence: CASSWEGPNGSYEQYF. In DNA, the CDR3 is TGTGCCAGCAGTTGGGAGGGACCTAATGGGTCCTACGAGCAGTACTTC. The chain is built from TRBV27 and TRBJ2-7, with TRBD2 matching over 7 bases. This CDR3 spans 16 amino acids. Unmatched junction bases numbered 10, after V lost 4 bases and J lost 1 base. The V gene's germline CDR1 is MNHEY and CDR2 SMNVEV (reference sequence).

The chain couples TRBV28 to TRBJ1-2, with TRBD1 matching 9 bases. The CDR3 is 13 residues long. Germline-derived CDR1 and CDR2 are MDHEN and SYDVKM. V lost 7 bases, J lost 12 bases, and 12 bases stayed unmatched. CDR3 nucleotides: TGTGCCAGCACTACTATAGGGACAGGGCATCACACCTTC. It specifies CASTTIGTGHHTF.

The V call is TRBV14, the J call TRBJ1-3; no clear D gene. The CDR3 spans 15 residues. The germline gives CDR1 SGHDN, CDR2 FVKESK. V lost 2 bases and J lost 0, with 8 bases in between. Here the CDR3 reads CASSQFRSSGNTIYF. CDR3 sequence (DNA): TGTGCCAGCAGCCAATTTCGGAGCTCTGGAAACACCATATATTTT.

The gene calls are TRBV6-5 and TRBJ2-7, with TRBD1 as a possible D gene (6 bases). Germline lookup yields CDR1 MNHEY and CDR2 SVGAGI. Trimming removed 5 bases at V and 8 bases at J, with 13 bases between. This CDR3 has 12 residues. The CDR3 protein is CASSIGQSQQYF. As DNA, the CDR3 is TGTGCCAGCAGTATAGGACAGTCACAGCAGTACTTC.

This clone was seen a single time. The chain combines TRBV29-1 with TRBJ1-2, with a tentative D call TRBD1 (5 bases). Deletions cut 3 bases from V and 8 bases from J, with 16 bases between. The CDR3 extends over 13 amino acids. CDR1 is SQVTM and CDR2 is ANQGSEA in the germline V gene. The DNA of the CDR3 is TGCAGCGTTGATAGTGAAGGGGCGGGAGGCTACACCTTC. Translation: CSVDSEGAGGYTF.

The CDR3 loop is CASLGWSGSAGANVLTF. DNA of the CDR3: TGTGCCAGCTTGGGTTGGTCGGGATCGGCAGGGGCCAACGTCCTGACTTTC. The chain carries TRBV2 and TRBJ2-6; possibly TRBD2 for D (5 bases). The length of the CDR3 is 17 residues. Trimming removed 8 bases at V and 4 bases at J, with 21 bases between. CDR1 and CDR2 from the germline V gene are SNHLY and FYNNEI.